This record covers a single T cell receptor beta chain. Its specificity is unknown. These data belong to a study of T cell repertoires in cytomegalovirus infection. Study information: CMV epitopes that were recently identified and HLA-C-restricted were used alongside well-studied HLA-B-restricted ones. Matching HLA type, along with CMV infection, was indicated by public TCR beta signatures.

Notes on the study in general: HLA-C-restricted, CMV-specific TCR beta clonotypes were dominant ex vivo. Accumulated public TCR beta family frequency recognized individuals carrying CMV together with the relevant HLA.

The V end lost 6 bases, the J end lost 7 bases, and 10 bases lay between the germline ends. From germline, CDR1 is SGHTA and CDR2 FQGNSA. The CDR3 is 13 residues long. From the reads, TCRdb called clonotypes with MiXCR, one entry per CDR3 protein. The data hold 680,000 or so distinct CDR3 sequences, with roughly 36% observed a single time. This TCR was sampled from a human donor in good health (CMV status not recorded). Some clones in this sample may be carry-over from other donors' samples. V and J are TRBV7-2 and TRBJ1-6; D unresolved. The sample here was cultured PBMCs, taken from culture after CMV antigen stimulation. Written as DNA, the CDR3 is TGTGCCAGCAGTTCAAAAGCAAATTCACCCCTCCACTTT. Translation: CASSSKANSPLHF.